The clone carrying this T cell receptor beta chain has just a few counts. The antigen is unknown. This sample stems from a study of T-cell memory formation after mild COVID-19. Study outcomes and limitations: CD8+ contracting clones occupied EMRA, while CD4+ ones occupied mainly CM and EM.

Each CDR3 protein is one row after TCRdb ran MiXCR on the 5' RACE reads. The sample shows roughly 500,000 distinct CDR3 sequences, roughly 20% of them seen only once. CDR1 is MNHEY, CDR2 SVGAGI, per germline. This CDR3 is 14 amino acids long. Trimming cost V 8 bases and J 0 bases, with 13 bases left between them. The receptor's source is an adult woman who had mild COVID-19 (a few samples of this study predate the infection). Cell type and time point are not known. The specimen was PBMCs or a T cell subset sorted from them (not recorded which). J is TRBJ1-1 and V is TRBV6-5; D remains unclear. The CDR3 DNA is TGTGCCAGCTTTCTCGGAGCTTTGAACACTGAAGCTTTCTTT. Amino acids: CASFLGALNTEAFF.